One and the same sample provided the 21 T cell receptor beta chains below, sequenced in a study of PD-1 blockade in classical Hodgkin lymphoma. Profiled with immunoSEQ multiplex PCR; TCRdb holds only in-frame clones, not every one. The repertoire includes around 27,000 clones, roughly 90% of them detected once, and approximately 3.8% sits in the top ten. Time point of the sample: newly diagnosed, previously untreated cHL patient sample. Source material: peripheral blood mononuclear cells (PBMCs). The receptor source for this set is a human donor with classical Hodgkin lymphoma.

J is TRBJ1-1 and V is TRBV6-6, with D tentatively TRBD1 (6 bases). The CDR3 loop spans 14 amino acids. The V gene lost 2 bases and the J gene lost 2 bases, with 9 bases spanning the gap. The germline CDR1 and CDR2 sequences are MNHNY and SVGAGI (reference sequence). The CDR3 loop reads CASSYGRGNTEAFF. CDR3 bases: TGTGCCAGCAGTTACGGCAGGGGAAACACTGAAGCTTTCTTT.

The chain has TRBV11-3 and TRBJ2-7, with a weak D call TRBD1 (6 bases). V dropped 5 bases and J dropped 4 bases, with 15 bases sitting between them. The CDR3 is 14 amino acids. Per the germline V gene, CDR1 is SGHNT and CDR2 is YENEEA. This CDR3 reads CASSLGGSLYEQYF. For the CDR3, the DNA is TGTGCCAGCAGCCTAGGGGGATCGCTTTACGAGCAGTACTTC. The entire variable domain, with the rest obtained from reference TRBV11-3 and TRBJ2-7, is as follows: EAGVVQSPRYKIIEKKQPVAFWCNPISGHNTLYWYLQNLGQGPELLIRYENEEAVDDSQLPKDRFSAERLKGVDSTLKIQPAELGDSAVYLCASSLGGSLYEQYFGPGTRLTVT.

V usage is TRBV4-3 and J usage is TRBJ2-2, with unresolved D. Deletions cut 0 bases from V and 4 bases from J, with 9 bases between. Looked up from germline, CDR1 is LGHNA and CDR2 is YSLEER. This CDR3 contains 15 residues. The CDR3 is CASSQDLPGTGELFF. DNA for the CDR3: TGCGCCAGCAGCCAAGATTTGCCGGGCACCGGGGAGCTGTTTTTT.

This clone was picked up a small number of times. The V and J genes are TRBV11-2 and TRBJ2-5; 11 nucleotides agree with TRBD2. Germline loops: CDR1 SGHAT, CDR2 FQNNGV. The CDR3 sequence is 16 residues long. V lost 3 bases to trimming and J lost 1 base; unmatched junction nucleotides: 4. CDR3 loop: CASSLWGTSGQETQYF. CDR3 sequence (DNA): TGTGCCAGCAGCTTGTGGGGGACTAGCGGCCAAGAGACCCAGTACTTC.

The genes are TRBV9 and TRBJ2-1; D is undetermined. CDR1 SGDLS and CDR2 YYNGEE come from the germline V gene. The CDR3 is 13 residues long. Trimming shortened V by 0 bases and J by 8 bases, and 9 bases separated the two germline ends. Here the CDR3 DNA reads TGTGCCAGCAGCGTAGCGGGTTGGGATGAGCAGTTCTTC. This gives the protein CASSVAGWDEQFF.

V gene TRBV28 combines with J gene TRBJ1-2, with D possibly TRBD1 on 5 matching bases. The germline V and J ends were trimmed by 8 bases and 2 bases, with 9 bases remaining between them. The CDR3 is 12 residues long. Germline lookup yields CDR1 MDHEN and CDR2 SYDVKM. CDR3 sequence: CASSGGNYGYTF. CDR3 coding DNA: TGTGCCAGCTCCGGGGGAAACTATGGCTACACCTTC.

The rearrangement uses TRBV18 and TRBJ1-1; 8 bases are a match to TRBD1. CDR3 length: 14 residues. J gave up 2 bases and V 3 bases, and 2 bases lay outside the gene matches. CDR1 is KGHSH and CDR2 is LQKENI in the germline V gene. The CDR3 reads CASSPGQANTEAFF. The CDR3 DNA is TGTGCCAGCTCACCGGGACAGGCTAACACTGAAGCTTTCTTT.

The chain combines TRBV28 with TRBJ1-2; perhaps TRBD1 as D (5 bases). In germline, CDR1 is MDHEN, CDR2 SYDVKM. Trimming removed 10 bases from V and 0 bases from J, with 15 bases in between. This CDR3 is built from 14 residues. As DNA, the CDR3 is TGTGCCAAGGATAGGGGTCGGGCTAACTATGGCTACACCTTC. This codes for CAKDRGRANYGYTF.

CDR3 loop: CASRRHPQGTNEQFF. CDR3 nucleotide sequence: TGCGCCAGCAGACGACACCCACAAGGGACCAATGAGCAGTTCTTC. The chain has TRBV4-1 and TRBJ2-1, with D perhaps given as TRBD1 or TRBD2 (5 bases each). This CDR3 contains 15 residues. Germline CDR1 is MGHRA and CDR2 is YSYEKL. Between the trimmed V and J ends, which lost 6 bases and 6 bases, there was a span of 18 bases.

The chain recombines TRBV28 with TRBJ1-1; D is undetermined. Germline V gene sequence: CDR1 MDHEN, CDR2 SYDVKM. Trimming stripped 10 bases from V and 10 bases from J, with 13 bases between. This CDR3 is built from 10 residues. The CDR3 protein is CATSRERAFF. DNA for the CDR3: TGTGCCACCTCGAGGGAAAGAGCTTTCTTT.

The CDR3 spells CASSLLGSREQYF. The CDR3 coding sequence is TGTGCCAGTAGTTTGCTGGGCTCGAGGGAGCAGTACTTC. The chain carries TRBV19 and TRBJ2-7; no clear D. CDR3 length equals 13 residues. Trimming stripped 5 bases from V and 7 bases from J, with 15 bases between. Germline V gene data show CDR1 as LNHDA and CDR2 as SQIVND (reference sequence).

The rearrangement uses TRBV4-2 and TRBJ2-2, with 11 bases fitting TRBD1. CDR1 LGHNA and CDR2 YNFKEQ come from the germline V gene. V shed 4 bases and J 5 bases; nucleotides not matched to a gene: 6. There are 16 residues in the CDR3. The CDR3 sequence: CASSPTGTGGTGELFF. The CDR3 region has the DNA TGTGCCAGCAGCCCAACTGGGACAGGGGGAACCGGGGAGCTGTTTTTT.

The genes are TRBV29-1 and TRBJ2-2, with TRBD2 matching over 8 bases. The CDR3 length is 15 residues. V shed 7 bases and J 0 bases; nucleotides not matched to a gene: 7. Germline CDR1 is SQVTM and CDR2 is ANQGSEA. CDR3 amino acids: CSARGGTTNTGELFF. As DNA, the CDR3 is TGCAGCGCCCGCGGGGGGACCACGAACACCGGGGAGCTGTTTTTT.

This chain connects TRBV5-1 to TRBJ2-1; TRBD2 agrees at 8 bases. CDR3 length equals 16 residues. The V segment lost 4 bases and the J segment 5 bases; nucleotides outside the gene matches: 11. The germline V gene encodes CDR1 SGHRS and CDR2 YFSETQ. DNA for the CDR3: TGCGCCAGCAGCCTAGCGCTAGCGGGTACCCACAATGAGCAGTTCTTC. Translating gives CASSLALAGTHNEQFF.

The chain carries TRBV7-7 and TRBJ2-1, with 14 bases aligning to TRBD2. Germline assignment: CDR1 SSHAT and CDR2 FNYEAQ (reference sequence). The J segment lost 5 bases and the V segment lost 6 bases, leaving 6 bases of the junction unmatched. The CDR3 extends over 16 amino acids. The CDR3 DNA is TGTGCCAGCAGAGAAGGGACTAGCGGGAGTAACAATGAGCAGTTCTTC. Its protein product is CASREGTSGSNNEQFF.

The chain employs TRBV6-6 and TRBJ1-5; D is uncertain. V was pared by 4 bases and J by 3 bases, with 13 bases between. CDR3 length: 15 amino acids. The V gene's germline CDR1 is MNHNY and CDR2 SVGAGI (reference sequence). The CDR3 protein is CASSLPGGYNQPQHF. The DNA for the CDR3 is TGTGCCAGCAGTTTGCCCGGTGGCTACAATCAGCCCCAGCATTTT.

V gene TRBV25-1 combines with J gene TRBJ2-3; the D is unclear. V was pared by 6 bases and J by 4 bases, with 14 bases between. The CDR3 consists of 14 residues. Germline values: CDR1 MGHDK, CDR2 SYGVNS. This chain's CDR3 is CASSDPKGPDTQYF. CDR3 DNA sequence: TGTGCCAGCAGCGACCCCAAGGGCCCAGATACGCAGTATTTT.

V gene TRBV19 combines with J gene TRBJ2-5; 12 bases map to TRBD2. This CDR3 spans 16 amino acids. The trim removed 7 bases at V and 5 bases at J, leaving 11 bases unmatched. Germline V gives CDR1 LNHDA, CDR2 SQIVND (reference sequence). This CDR3 is CASKEASGREYETQYF. CDR3 bases: TGTGCCAGTAAGGAAGCTAGCGGGAGGGAATATGAGACCCAGTACTTC. The full variable domain, with the rest looked up from reference TRBV19 and TRBJ2-5, is DGGITQSPKYLFRKEGQNVTLSCEQNLNHDAMYWYRQDPGQGLRLIYYSQIVNDFQKGDIAEGYSVSREKKESFPLTVTSAQKNPTAFYLCASKEASGREYETQYFGPGTRLLVL.

J is TRBJ2-7 and V is TRBV5-6; D is undetermined. Trimming stripped 4 bases from V and 4 bases from J, with 12 bases between. CDR1 SGHDT and CDR2 YYEEEE come from the germline V gene. The CDR3 has 13 amino acids. The CDR3 sequence is CASSRPSEYEQYF. CDR3 DNA sequence: TGTGCCAGCAGCCGGCCATCAGAATACGAGCAGTACTTC.

The chain employs TRBV4-1 and TRBJ1-1; 7 bases match TRBD1. CDR1 and CDR2 from the germline V gene are MGHRA and YSYEKL. Trimming at V came to 1 base and at J to 6 bases, leaving 17 bases not matched to a gene. The CDR3 spans 18 residues. The DNA of the CDR3 is TGCGCCAGCAGCCAAGTGGGGAGGGGGCGGAATTTACTGGCTGAAGCTTTCTTT. It encodes CASSQVGRGRNLLAEAFF.

The chain recombines TRBV28 with TRBJ2-7; 8 bases map to TRBD2. The germline V gene has CDR1 MDHEN and CDR2 SYDVKM. This CDR3 comprises 15 residues. With V trimmed by 6 bases and J by 4 bases, 11 bases remained unmatched. The CDR3 DNA sequence: TGTGCCAGCAGGGAAGGCAGCGGGAGTCTATACGAGCAGTACTTC. As protein: CASREGSGSLYEQYF.